This T cell receptor (beta chain) was documented in a study of blood T cell repertoires in COVID-19. Study context: Samples of COVID-19 (acute and convalescent) were obtained from the United States, Italy and Spain. From T cells, B-cell-depleted T cells, or PBMCs came the material, which was cDNA or gDNA.

A single count supports this clone. Original processing methods: Amplification with reference gene primers provided the estimates of nucleated cell counts. The assay was immunoSEQ multiplex PCR, and TCRdb's table has in-frame clones only and misses some. V, J and clone size reflect that table, while D and trimming were determined from the DNA. The sample consists of 180,000 or so clones, 80% to 85% of them appearing once. The sequence derives from a man in his forties who had recovered from COVID-19. Specimen: PBMCs or T cells enriched from blood (not recorded which).

CDR3 region: CASSSPGSNTDTQYF. Here the CDR3 DNA reads TGTGCCAGCAGCTCCCCCGGGTCAAACACAGATACGCAGTATTTT. The V call is TRBV7-8, the J call TRBJ2-3; D gene uncertain. The germline gives CDR1 SGHVS, CDR2 FQNEAQ. The CDR3 runs to 15 residues. Trimming shortened V by 4 bases and J by 2 bases, and 13 bases separated the two germline ends.